This T cell receptor (beta chain) was sequenced in a study of shared clonotypes between healthy human individuals. In regard to this clone: Its antigen is not identified.

This CDR3 is built from 15 residues. The germline V gene encodes CDR1 MNHNS and CDR2 SASEGT. The trim removed 7 bases at V and 4 bases at J, leaving 12 bases unmatched. Notes on the study in general: Sequencing depth was expected to influence donor clonotype sharing.

Once extracted for a subset, genomic DNA was divided evenly among several immunoSEQ plates. This table comes from immunoSEQ multiplex PCR, and its TCRdb copy is limited to in-frame clones, with some not included. Of roughly 1 million clones listed, approximately 80% were seen once; the top ten hold around 0.47%. The source material was memory CD4+ T cells from PBMCs. Subset specified: CD45RA-negative fraction. The chain employs TRBV6-1 and TRBJ2-7; 8 bases align to TRBD1. The source is a man between 18 and 29 years old in good health. Some clones in this sample may be carry-over from other donors' samples. The CDR3 bases are TGTGCCAGCAATTTACAGGGGGATGGGTCTTACGAGCAGTACTTC. This sequence encodes CASNLQGDGSYEQYF.